A selection of T cell receptor beta chains follows, all from one sample in a study of shared clonotypes between healthy human individuals. Generated by immunoSEQ multiplex PCR, the TCRdb table keeps only in-frame clones and is missing some. The repertoire holds some 2,000,000 clones, with roughly 94% as singletons. The sequenced sample was naive CD4+ T cells sorted from blood. Receptors were obtained from a man between 18 and 35 years old in good health. Both conserved end residues are part of each CDR3. The order of the fields is D gene, V gene, J gene, CDR3 protein. A D gene is named only where the DNA matches it firmly.

d_call: TRBD1; v_call: TRBV5-6; j_call: TRBJ1-5; cdr3_aa: CASSSMGQGQPQHF
d_call: NA; v_call: TRBV6-1; j_call: TRBJ2-7; cdr3_aa: CASSEAWVNSYEQYF
d_call: TRBD1; v_call: TRBV18; j_call: TRBJ2-2; cdr3_aa: CASSPPDRPLRELFF
d_call: TRBD2; v_call: TRBV5-1; j_call: TRBJ2-5; cdr3_aa: CASSLKMVAGGVETQYF
d_call: NA; v_call: TRBV19; j_call: TRBJ2-7; cdr3_aa: CASSIEGLHYEQYF
d_call: NA; v_call: TRBV6-5; j_call: TRBJ1-3; cdr3_aa: CASSIFSGFANTIYF
d_call: NA; v_call: TRBV2; j_call: TRBJ2-3; cdr3_aa: CASRRVTDTQYF
d_call: NA; v_call: TRBV6-5; j_call: TRBJ2-3; cdr3_aa: CASRSSTDTQYF
d_call: TRBD2; v_call: TRBV27; j_call: TRBJ2-7; cdr3_aa: CASSLRASGTGWYEQYF
d_call: NA; v_call: TRBV9; j_call: TRBJ2-7; cdr3_aa: CASSAHPDTYEQYF
d_call: NA; v_call: TRBV5-1; j_call: TRBJ2-5; cdr3_aa: CASSFGQMQETQYF
d_call: TRBD1; v_call: TRBV7-2; j_call: TRBJ1-4; cdr3_aa: CASSLGQVFNEKLFF
d_call: TRBD2; v_call: TRBV5-4; j_call: TRBJ2-3; cdr3_aa: CASSRRGSTDTQYF
d_call: TRBD1; v_call: TRBV5-1; j_call: TRBJ2-4; cdr3_aa: CASSSGQGGNIQYF
d_call: NA; v_call: TRBV6-1; j_call: TRBJ1-6; cdr3_aa: CASSEVARQGSSPLHF
d_call: NA; v_call: TRBV2; j_call: TRBJ2-7; cdr3_aa: CASRGELALSSYEQYF
d_call: NA; v_call: TRBV4-1; j_call: TRBJ1-1; cdr3_aa: CASSQAFSGSMNTEAFF
d_call: TRBD2; v_call: TRBV4-3; j_call: TRBJ2-4; cdr3_aa: CASSQDSASGSTKNIQYF
d_call: TRBD1; v_call: TRBV5-1; j_call: TRBJ1-1; cdr3_aa: CASSILQGGSAEAFF
d_call: TRBD1; v_call: TRBV6-4; j_call: TRBJ2-3; cdr3_aa: CASSGDRGTDTQYF
d_call: NA; v_call: TRBV30; j_call: TRBJ1-5; cdr3_aa: CAWSGGTASNQPQHF
d_call: TRBD1; v_call: TRBV7-2; j_call: TRBJ2-5; cdr3_aa: CASSLTGGRETQYF
d_call: NA; v_call: TRBV7-2; j_call: TRBJ2-7; cdr3_aa: CASSLYGSNYEQYF
d_call: TRBD2; v_call: TRBV5-1; j_call: TRBJ2-7; cdr3_aa: CASSLGSLAGAYEQYF
d_call: NA; v_call: TRBV11-2; j_call: TRBJ1-6; cdr3_aa: CASSLTGRVGNSPLHF
d_call: NA; v_call: TRBV2; j_call: TRBJ1-3; cdr3_aa: CASSPKTYLNTIYF
d_call: TRBD2; v_call: TRBV27; j_call: TRBJ2-5; cdr3_aa: CASSSRQVFVAGGRETQYF
d_call: NA; v_call: TRBV4-2; j_call: TRBJ2-5; cdr3_aa: CASSRTTGIQETQYF
d_call: NA; v_call: TRBV5-1; j_call: TRBJ2-7; cdr3_aa: CASSLEASDWQYF
d_call: NA; v_call: TRBV4-1; j_call: TRBJ1-4; cdr3_aa: CASSLPGRTNEKLFF
d_call: NA; v_call: TRBV6-5; j_call: TRBJ1-6; cdr3_aa: CASSYGGLFSPLHF
d_call: TRBD1; v_call: TRBV4-1; j_call: TRBJ1-2; cdr3_aa: CASSQGQGANYGYTF
d_call: TRBD1; v_call: TRBV23-1; j_call: TRBJ2-7; cdr3_aa: CASSSPMGTGVYEQYF
d_call: NA; v_call: TRBV29-1; j_call: TRBJ2-7; cdr3_aa: CSVGFLTRPYEQYF
d_call: TRBD1; v_call: TRBV2; j_call: TRBJ1-3; cdr3_aa: CASSGTAGNTIYF
d_call: TRBD1; v_call: TRBV5-4; j_call: TRBJ1-1; cdr3_aa: CASSFTTGVNTEAFF
d_call: TRBD1; v_call: TRBV7-9; j_call: TRBJ1-4; cdr3_aa: CASSSNPGQGDEKLFF
d_call: NA; v_call: TRBV7-2; j_call: TRBJ2-7; cdr3_aa: CASSLETLAPEQYF
d_call: TRBD2; v_call: TRBV2; j_call: TRBJ2-1; cdr3_aa: CASKSGGAYNEQFF
d_call: TRBD1; v_call: TRBV10-3; j_call: TRBJ1-6; cdr3_aa: CAIRQGINSPLHF
d_call: NA; v_call: TRBV5-1; j_call: TRBJ2-5; cdr3_aa: CASSLGGSQETQYF
d_call: NA; v_call: TRBV28; j_call: TRBJ1-1; cdr3_aa: CATRPGRAEAFF
d_call: NA; v_call: TRBV4-3; j_call: TRBJ2-1; cdr3_aa: CASSQGFREQFF
d_call: TRBD1; v_call: TRBV19; j_call: TRBJ1-2; cdr3_aa: CASSRQGSGGYTF
d_call: NA; v_call: TRBV5-6; j_call: TRBJ2-3; cdr3_aa: CASSRDRTDTQYF
d_call: TRBD1; v_call: TRBV10-3; j_call: TRBJ1-1; cdr3_aa: CAISPGTAEAFF
d_call: TRBD1; v_call: TRBV28; j_call: TRBJ2-2; cdr3_aa: CAGQGSNTGELFF
d_call: NA; v_call: TRBV11-1; j_call: TRBJ2-7; cdr3_aa: CASSTGTYEQYF
d_call: NA; v_call: TRBV4-1; j_call: TRBJ2-5; cdr3_aa: CASSQFVLGTTETQYF
d_call: NA; v_call: TRBV10-3; j_call: TRBJ1-5; cdr3_aa: CAIGGGNRNQPQHF
d_call: TRBD2; v_call: TRBV6-1; j_call: TRBJ2-5; cdr3_aa: CASSGTSGGRQETQYF
d_call: NA; v_call: TRBV7-9; j_call: TRBJ1-3; cdr3_aa: CASSLDTGNTIYF
d_call: NA; v_call: TRBV5-1; j_call: TRBJ1-1; cdr3_aa: CASSLGHAKDTEAFF